This entry lists 22 T cell receptor beta chains sequenced from one sample in a study of T cell responses to AZD1222 COVID-19 vaccine listed by TCRdb under 2021. The library was produced with the immunoSEQ multiplex PCR assay. Not all clones reach the TCRdb copy of this immuneACCESS table, which keeps in-frame sequences only. Checked studies attribute under half of the gap to unresolved V genes and leave the rest unexplained. This sample has tens of thousands of clones in its table, and roughly 90% of those were observed once. The top ten constitute 15% to 20% of the sample. Explained via the paper, the time point label denotes: baseline before first vaccination. The sample consisted of peripheral blood, taken on day 0 of AZD1222 vaccination. The receptors were gathered from an adult in good health.

Here the CDR3 DNA reads TGTGCCAGCGCGGGAGGGGGCGAGACCCAGTACTTC. Its protein product is CASAGGGETQYF. The J gene is TRBJ2-5, the V gene TRBV7-9, with 9 positions matching TRBD2. Trimming took 8 bases from V and 5 from J; bases not matched to a gene: 3. Germline loops: CDR1 SEHNR, CDR2 FQNEAQ (reference sequence). The CDR3 has 12 residues.

V gene TRBV4-3 combines with J gene TRBJ2-1; D is unresolved. CDR3 length equals 14 residues. CDR1 and CDR2 (germline): LGHNA, YSLEER. V lost 0 bases and J 5 bases, leaving 8 bases between the germline ends. The CDR3 sequence is CASSQDRQNNEQFF. CDR3 coding DNA: TGCGCCAGCAGCCAAGATCGGCAAAACAATGAGCAGTTCTTC.

V usage is TRBV27 and J usage is TRBJ1-1; D might be TRBD1 (6 bases). From germline, CDR1 is MNHEY and CDR2 SMNVEV (reference sequence). The CDR3 sequence is 15 residues long. Trimming cost V 4 bases and J 2 bases, with 14 bases left between them. This CDR3 is CASSSRTAPNTEAFF. CDR3 nucleotides: TGTGCCAGCAGTTCTCGGACAGCCCCTAACACTGAAGCTTTCTTT.

This rearrangement joins TRBV10-3 to TRBJ1-4, with 10 positions matching TRBD1. Germline CDR1 is ENHRY and CDR2 is SYGVKD. The CDR3 is 15 residues long. With V trimmed by 2 bases and J by 5 bases, 2 bases remained unmatched. CDR3 in DNA: TGTGCCATCAGTGAGCCGGGACAGGGGAATGAAAAACTGTTTTTT. This encodes CAISEPGQGNEKLFF.

V usage is TRBV18 and J usage is TRBJ2-1, with 7 bases matching TRBD1. The CDR3 totals 14 residues. J was trimmed by 10 bases and V by 3 bases; bases with no gene match: 9. The germline V gene has CDR1 KGHSH and CDR2 LQKENI. The CDR3 coding sequence is TGTGCCAGCTCACCGCAACCAGGGGGAAGGGAGCAGTTCTTC. Translating it yields CASSPQPGGREQFF.

The chain recombines TRBV9 with TRBJ2-7; 8 bases line up with TRBD2. V was clipped by 0 bases and J by 6 bases; unmatched bases: 8. CDR1 is SGDLS and CDR2 is YYNGEE in the germline V gene. The CDR3 is made up of 15 amino acids. In nucleotides, the CDR3 is TGTGCCAGCAGCGTAGAGGCGGGGGGACTCCGCGAGCAGTACTTC. It encodes CASSVEAGGLREQYF.

This chain links TRBV9 with TRBJ1-2; tentatively, D is TRBD1 (6 bases). The CDR3 is made up of 16 amino acids. Germline CDR1 reads SGDLS; CDR2 reads YYNGEE. Trimming removed 3 bases from V and 4 bases from J, with 19 bases in between. CDR3 protein: CASSGPWTVTGYGYTF. CDR3 in DNA: TGTGCCAGCAGCGGACCCTGGACAGTCACGGGCTATGGCTACACCTTC.

The chain employs TRBV6-2 or TRBV6-3 and TRBJ2-1; TRBD2 aligns across 12 bases. CDR3 length equals 13 residues. V lost 6 bases and J lost 13; bases outside the gene matches: 7. Per the germline V gene, CDR1 is MNHEY and CDR2 is SVGEGT. This chain's CDR3 is CASSLLAGGFQFF. The DNA for the CDR3 is TGTGCCAGCAGCCTCCTAGCGGGAGGGTTTCAGTTCTTC.

This chain connects TRBV24-1 to TRBJ1-1, with 7 bases fitting TRBD1. The ends lost 4 bases at V and 8 bases at J; junction bases unmatched: 6. This CDR3 region has 13 residues. The germline V gene encodes CDR1 KGHDR and CDR2 SFDVKD. In DNA form, the CDR3 reads TGTGCCACCAGTGAGCGCGACAGGGAGGAAGCTTTCTTT. Amino acid sequence: CATSERDREEAFF.

The chain couples TRBV7-2 to TRBJ1-2, with D unclear. Trimming shortened V by 5 bases and J by 8 bases, and 18 bases separated the two germline ends. This CDR3 spans 14 amino acids. Germline values: CDR1 SGHTA, CDR2 FQGNSA. In nucleotides, the CDR3 is TGTGCCAGCAGCATCCAACAACGGGGATACGGCTACACCTTC. Protein: CASSIQQRGYGYTF.

CDR3 region: CASSLGGRVVYGYTF. In nucleotides, the CDR3 is TGTGCCAGCAGCTTAGGGGGCAGGGTAGTGTATGGCTACACCTTC. V usage is TRBV7-2 and J usage is TRBJ1-2; perhaps TRBD1 as D (5 bases). Germline lookup yields CDR1 SGHTA and CDR2 FQGNSA. The CDR3 has 15 amino acids. The germline V and J ends were trimmed by 1 base and 5 bases, with 14 bases remaining between them. Based on the CDR3 plus reference TRBV7-2 and TRBJ1-2, the full variable domain is GAGVSQSPSNKVTEKGKDVELRCDPISGHTALYWYRQSLGQGLEFLIYFQGNSAPDKSGLPSDRFSAERTGGSVSTLTIQRTQQEDSAVYLCASSLGGRVVYGYTFGSGTRLTVV.

The chain carries TRBV28 and TRBJ2-7, with 9 bases aligning to TRBD1. CDR1 is MDHEN, CDR2 SYDVKM, per germline. Unmatched junction bases numbered 4, after V lost 6 bases and J lost 1 base. CDR3 length: 14 residues. The CDR3 loop is CASRGTGSSYEQYF. CDR3 DNA: TGTGCCAGCAGGGGGACAGGGAGTTCCTACGAGCAGTACTTC.

The rearrangement links TRBV9 to TRBJ1-6, with a tentative D call TRBD1 (6 bases). The V end was cut by 3 bases, the J end by 2 bases, with 18 bases between. The CDR3 has 18 amino acids. Germline values: CDR1 SGDLS, CDR2 YYNGEE. The CDR3 loop reads CASSATQGGGTYNSPLHF. The DNA of the CDR3 is TGTGCCAGCAGCGCAACACAGGGTGGGGGCACCTATAATTCACCCCTCCACTTT. The entire variable domain, with the rest obtained from reference TRBV9 and TRBJ1-6, is as follows: DSGVTQTPKHLITATGQRVTLRCSPRSGDLSVYWYQQSLDQGLQFLIQYYNGEERAKGNILERFSAQQFPDLHSELNLSSLELGDSALYFCASSATQGGGTYNSPLHFGNGTRLTVT.

The rearrangement links TRBV7-9 to TRBJ2-7; 9 bases map to TRBD1. J gave up 2 bases and V 6 bases, and 8 bases lay outside the gene matches. Germline V CDR1 and CDR2: SEHNR, FQNEAQ (reference sequence). This CDR3 has 15 residues. The CDR3 sequence: CASSPRQGETYEQYF. CDR3 bases: TGTGCCAGCAGTCCAAGACAGGGGGAAACCTACGAGCAGTACTTC.

V usage is TRBV25-1 and J usage is TRBJ1-1; D not resolved. The germline V gene has CDR1 MGHDK and CDR2 SYGVNS. CDR3 size: 15 residues. The V end was cut by 7 bases, the J end by 0 bases, with 15 bases between. The CDR3 reads CASTVGRALNTEAFF. As DNA, the CDR3 is TGTGCCAGCACCGTGGGGAGGGCCCTGAACACTGAAGCTTTCTTT. Complete variable domain (other parts from reference TRBV25-1 and TRBJ1-1): EADIYQTPRYLVIGTGKKITLECSQTMGHDKMYWYQQDPGMELHLIHYSYGVNSTEKGDLSSESTVSRIRTEHFPLTLESARPSHTSQYLCASTVGRALNTEAFFGQGTRLTVV.

V is TRBV2 and J is TRBJ2-1; D might be TRBD1 (5 bases). V was trimmed by 5 bases and J by 0 bases, leaving 11 bases between them. CDR3 size: 15 residues. Germline V lookup: CDR1 SNHLY, CDR2 FYNNEI. CDR3 sequence (DNA): TGTGCCAGCAGTCCTCAGGGTAGCTCCTACAATGAGCAGTTCTTC. Protein sequence: CASSPQGSSYNEQFF.

Points on this clone: The junction and the germline gene differ at one end; a read error may be behind it. CDR3 loop: CASSIALAKETQYF. For the CDR3, the DNA is TGTGCCAGCAGCATAGCCCTAGCGAAAGAGACCCAGTACTTC. The V and J genes are TRBV11-1 and TRBJ2-5, with D possibly matching TRBD2 (6 bases). This CDR3 comprises 14 residues. Germline V gene sequence: CDR1 SGHAT, CDR2 FQDESV (reference sequence).

The chain couples TRBV11-2 to TRBJ1-3; D unclear. The CDR3 covers 13 residues. The V end was cut by 5 bases, the J end by 5 bases, with 10 bases between. Per the germline V gene, CDR1 is SGHAT and CDR2 is FQNNGV. The CDR3 region is CASSPRGRNTIYF. The CDR3 nucleotides are TGTGCCAGCAGCCCCCGAGGAAGAAACACCATATATTTT.

This clone was detected a few times. This sequence joins TRBV12-3 or TRBV12-4 and TRBJ1-3; D call uncertain. This CDR3 has 11 amino acids. Trimming took off 8 bases at V and 7 bases at J, with 9 bases between the two ends. The CDR3 here is CASLLRNTIYF. The CDR3 region has the DNA TGTGCCAGCCTGCTCCGGAACACCATATATTTT.

The V gene is TRBV7-8, the J gene TRBJ2-5; TRBD2 might be the D (5 bases). Germline V gives CDR1 SGHVS, CDR2 FQNEAQ. Trimming removed 5 bases from V and 4 bases from J, with 20 bases in between. CDR3 length equals 16 residues. The CDR3 sequence is CASSPNHGNRGETQYF. CDR3 sequence (DNA): TGTGCCAGCAGCCCAAACCACGGGAACCGTGGAGAGACCCAGTACTTC. Filled out from reference TRBV7-8 and TRBJ2-5, the complete variable domain reads GAGVSQSPRYKVAKRGQDVALRCDPISGHVSLFWYQQALGQGPEFLTYFQNEAQLDKSGLPSDRFFAERPEGSVSTLKIQRTQQEDSAVYLCASSPNHGNRGETQYFGPGTRLLVL.

The V call is TRBV4-1, the J call TRBJ2-7, with 7 bases fitting TRBD2. V lost 3 bases, J lost 2 bases, and 4 bases stayed unmatched. This CDR3 has 14 amino acids. Germline CDR1 and CDR2: MGHRA and YSYEKL. The CDR3 here is CASSQQGGPYEQYF. In DNA, the CDR3 is TGCGCCAGCAGCCAGCAGGGAGGGCCCTACGAGCAGTACTTC.

This sequence joins TRBV12-5 and TRBJ2-2; 13 nucleotides align to TRBD2. Trimming removed 7 bases from V and 4 bases from J; junction bases left unmatched: 9. Germline values: CDR1 LGHNT, CDR2 FRNRAP. CDR3 length equals 17 residues. Here the CDR3 reads CASASLAGGPGTGELFF. The DNA of the CDR3 is TGTGCTAGTGCCTCACTAGCGGGGGGGCCCGGCACCGGGGAGCTGTTTTTT.